The 24 T cell receptor beta chains in this list originate from one sample, sequenced in a study of T cell responses to AZD1222 COVID-19 vaccine. Generated by immunoSEQ multiplex PCR, the TCRdb table keeps only in-frame clones and is missing some. The table shows 83,000 or so clones, with approximately 90% occurring only once. The starting material was peripheral blood, obtained on day 0 of MenACWY control vaccination. The receptor source for this set is an adult in good health.

The genes are TRBV27 and TRBJ2-1, with D possibly TRBD2 on 6 matching bases. Trimming removed 6 bases at V and 8 bases at J, with 20 bases between. The CDR3 length is 15 residues. The V gene's germline CDR1 is MNHEY and CDR2 SMNVEV (reference sequence). CDR3 sequence reads: CASSHGAGRGYEQFF. CDR3 in DNA: TGTGCCAGCAGCCACGGGGCGGGAAGAGGTTATGAGCAGTTCTTC.

The CDR3 is CASRNPGFGNQPQHF. For the CDR3, the DNA is TGTGCCAGTAGAAACCCAGGGTTTGGCAATCAGCCCCAGCATTTT. The chain carries TRBV19 and TRBJ1-5, with D possibly being TRBD1 (5 bases). With 6 bases removed from V and 2 bases from J, the gap between germline ends came to 14 bases. The CDR3 spans 15 residues. Germline-derived CDR1 and CDR2 are LNHDA and SQIVND (reference sequence). The entire variable domain, with the rest obtained from reference TRBV19 and TRBJ1-5, is as follows: DGGITQSPKYLFRKEGQNVTLSCEQNLNHDAMYWYRQDPGQGLRLIYYSQIVNDFQKGDIAEGYSVSREKKESFPLTVTSAQKNPTAFYLCASRNPGFGNQPQHFGDGTRLSIL.

The chain carries TRBV11-2 and TRBJ2-2; D possibly corresponds to TRBD1 (6 bases). V was pared by 7 bases and J by 6 bases, with 9 bases between. This CDR3 is 12 amino acids long. Germline assignment: CDR1 SGHAT and CDR2 FQNNGV. The CDR3 region is CASTKGAGELFF. The CDR3, as DNA: TGTGCCAGCACCAAGGGGGCCGGGGAGCTGTTTTTT. The whole variable domain, remainder taken from reference TRBV11-2 and TRBJ2-2, is EAGVAQSPRYKIIEKRQSVAFWCNPISGHATLYWYQQILGQGPKLLIQFQNNGVVDDSQLPKDRFSAERLKGVDSTLKIQPAKLEDSAVYLCASTKGAGELFFGEGSRLTVL.

This clone has a handful of counts. In DNA, the CDR3 is TGTGCCAGTAGTATCGTGGACAGGGGGAACACCGGGGAGCTGTTTTTT. Translated: CASSIVDRGNTGELFF. The J gene is TRBJ2-2, the V gene TRBV19; 9 bases align to TRBD1. J gave up 1 base and V 3 bases, and 3 bases lay outside the gene matches. Germline CDR1 is LNHDA and CDR2 is SQIVND (reference sequence). CDR3 size: 16 residues.

The chain is built from TRBV28 and TRBJ1-5; possibly TRBD1 for D (6 bases). Germline V gene sequence: CDR1 MDHEN, CDR2 SYDVKM. The CDR3 covers 14 residues. Trimming left V 7 bases short and J 1 base short, with 11 bases between. This CDR3 reads CASIQGGSNQPQHF. The CDR3 coding sequence is TGTGCCAGCATTCAAGGGGGGAGCAATCAGCCCCAGCATTTT.

The CDR3 is CASILRAGHSYEQYF. CDR3 bases: TGTGCCAGTATACTTCGGGCAGGGCACTCCTACGAGCAGTACTTC. The V and J genes are TRBV27 and TRBJ2-7; tentatively, D is TRBD1 (5 bases). Germline CDR1 and CDR2: MNHEY and SMNVEV (reference sequence). Trimming left V 9 bases short and J 0 bases short, with 18 bases between. This CDR3 region has 15 residues.

The J gene is TRBJ2-2, the V gene TRBV7-2; weak D call: TRBD2 (6 bases). The CDR3 sequence is 17 residues long. V gave up 2 bases and J gave up 0 bases, with 13 bases separating them. Per germline, CDR1 SGHTA and CDR2 FQGNSA. In DNA, the CDR3 is TGTGCCAGCAGCTTATTCTCGCGCGGGGCGAACACCGGGGAGCTGTTTTTT. It translates to CASSLFSRGANTGELFF.

For the CDR3, the DNA is TGCGCCAGCAGCGGTCTGGGACAGGACCAAGAGACCCAGTACTTC. This sequence encodes CASSGLGQDQETQYF. This sequence joins TRBV5-1 and TRBJ2-5; 8 positions match TRBD1. The V and J ends lost 4 bases and 0 bases, in that order; junction bases with no gene match: 5. This CDR3 is built from 15 residues. Germline values: CDR1 SGHRS, CDR2 YFSETQ.

The genes are TRBV28 and TRBJ1-4; the D is unclear. Trimming stripped 2 bases from V and 5 bases from J, with 6 bases between. The CDR3 runs 13 residues. CDR1 MDHEN and CDR2 SYDVKM come from the germline V gene. The CDR3 region is CASSLDGNEKLFF. CDR3 coding DNA: TGTGCCAGCAGTTTAGATGGGAATGAAAAACTGTTTTTT. Supplemented by reference TRBV28 and TRBJ1-4, the full variable domain reads DVKVTQSSRYLVKRTGEKVFLECVQDMDHENMFWYRQDPGLGLRLIYFSYDVKMKEKGDIPEGYSVSREKKERFSLILESASTNQTSMYLCASSLDGNEKLFFGSGTQLSVL.

The V and J genes are TRBV5-5 and TRBJ1-5; 7 bases match TRBD1. CDR3 length: 13 residues. Germline CDR1 is SGHKS and CDR2 is YYEKEE (reference sequence). Losses at the gene ends were 4 bases for V and 7 bases for J; bases not matched to a gene: 5. CDR3 protein: CASSRDRVQPQHF. The CDR3 bases are TGTGCCAGCAGCCGTGACAGGGTCCAGCCCCAGCATTTT.

The chain carries TRBV5-6 and TRBJ2-7; unclear D gene. The CDR3 covers 13 residues. From germline, CDR1 is SGHDT and CDR2 YYEEEE. The V and J ends lost 4 bases and 4 bases respectively, with 12 bases between them. CDR3 region: CASSPPDIYEQYF. In DNA form, the CDR3 reads TGTGCCAGCAGCCCACCCGACATTTACGAGCAGTACTTC. The full variable domain, its missing parts supplied by reference TRBV5-6 and TRBJ2-7, is DAGVTQSPTHLIKTRGQQVTLRCSPKSGHDTVSWYQQALGQGPQFIFQYYEEEERQRGNFPDRFSGHQFPNYSSELNVNALLLGDSALYLCASSPPDIYEQYFGPGTRLTVT.

The gene calls are TRBV4-1 and TRBJ1-1; D possibly corresponds to TRBD1 (5 bases). The CDR3 spans 15 residues. V gave up 4 bases and J gave up 1 base, with 13 bases separating them. Germline CDR1 and CDR2: MGHRA and YSYEKL. The CDR3 bases are TGCGCCAGCAGCCGAGGGGACCCTGCGAACACTGAAGCTTTCTTT. This sequence encodes CASSRGDPANTEAFF.

This chain connects TRBV27 to TRBJ2-4; D could derive from TRBD1 or TRBD2 (5 bases each). Germline CDR1 MNHEY, CDR2 SMNVEV (reference sequence). Trimming left V 1 base short and J 1 base short, with 8 bases between. This CDR3 has 15 amino acids. CDR3 nucleotide sequence: TGTGCCAGCAGTTTATTTTGGGGGGCCAAAAACATTCAGTACTTC. Its protein is CASSLFWGAKNIQYF.

This clone was recorded only once. The chain combines TRBV30 with TRBJ1-1; D is unresolved. The germline V gene encodes CDR1 GTSNPN and CDR2 SVGIG (reference sequence). The CDR3 is 13 residues long. V dropped 2 bases and J dropped 1 base, with 8 bases sitting between them. In DNA, the CDR3 is TGTGCCTGGAGTTCCGGGCGGAACACTGAAGCTTTCTTT. Protein product: CAWSSGRNTEAFF.

This rearrangement joins TRBV3-1 (or the pseudogene TRBV3-2) to TRBJ2-2, with D unclear. The germline gives CDR1 LGHDT, CDR2 YNNKEL (reference sequence). The CDR3 covers 13 residues. The V end lost 6 bases, the J end lost 1 base, and 6 bases lay between the germline ends. This CDR3 reads CASSIGNTGELFF. The CDR3 bases are TGTGCCAGCAGTATCGGGAACACCGGGGAGCTGTTTTTT.

The chain is built from TRBV5-1 and TRBJ1-1, with a weak D call TRBD1 (5 bases). V lost 1 base to trimming and J lost 0 bases, with 10 bases between them. The CDR3 is made up of 15 amino acids. The germline gives CDR1 SGHRS, CDR2 YFSETQ. The CDR3 is CASSLTGGLNTEAFF. The CDR3 nucleotides are TGCGCCAGCAGCTTGACAGGCGGCTTGAACACTGAAGCTTTCTTT.

This clone was observed once. The chain is built from TRBV18 and TRBJ2-5; maybe TRBD1 (5 bases). V lost 3 bases and J lost 7, with 12 bases in between. CDR1 is KGHSH, CDR2 LQKENI, per germline. The CDR3 consists of 13 residues. DNA for the CDR3: TGTGCCAGCTCACCTGAACAGGCCGGGACCCAGTACTTC. Translated: CASSPEQAGTQYF.

This sequence joins TRBV29-1 and TRBJ2-1; 10 bases match TRBD2. The CDR3 has 13 amino acids. Trimming removed 6 bases from V and 3 bases from J; junction bases left unmatched: 2. Germline V gene lookup returns CDR1 SQVTM and CDR2 ANQGSEA. CDR3 region: CSVGTSVYNEQFF. The CDR3 coding sequence is TGCAGCGTCGGGACTAGCGTCTACAATGAGCAGTTCTTC.

This chain uses TRBV2 with TRBJ2-3, with 10 bases identical to TRBD2. Germline assignment: CDR1 SNHLY and CDR2 FYNNEI. The CDR3 extends over 15 amino acids. J lost 4 bases, V lost 5 bases, and 6 bases had no gene match. The CDR3 DNA reads TGTGCCAGCAGTTGGACTAGCGGTGAGGCAGATACGCAGTATTTT. Translated, it gives CASSWTSGEADTQYF.

V usage is TRBV20-1 and J usage is TRBJ2-1; a possible D gene is TRBD2 (6 bases). V was clipped by 4 bases and J by 15 bases, with 16 bases between them. Looked up from germline, CDR1 is DFQATT and CDR2 is SNEGSKA (reference sequence). The CDR3 runs 11 residues. The CDR3 region has the DNA TGCAGTGCTAAAGCGACACTGGGGGGGTTCTTC. Its protein product is CSAKATLGGFF.

The chain joins TRBV25-1 to TRBJ2-3, with 10 bases fitting TRBD2. The CDR3 spans 17 residues. The germline CDR1 and CDR2 sequences are MGHDK and SYGVNS. J was trimmed by 2 bases and V by 3 bases; bases with no gene match: 8. Here the CDR3 reads CASSDAGAGGITDTQYF. As DNA, the CDR3 is TGTGCCAGCAGTGATGCGGGAGCGGGAGGGATCACAGATACGCAGTATTTT.

The rearrangement uses TRBV6-5 and TRBJ1-6; no clear D. Germline lookup yields CDR1 MNHEY and CDR2 SVGAGI. The CDR3 covers 12 residues. The V and J ends lost 3 bases and 8 bases respectively, with 5 bases between them. In nucleotides, the CDR3 is TGTGCCAGCAGTTATCCCTATTCACCCCTCCACTTT. Amino acid sequence: CASSYPYSPLHF.

The CDR3 DNA sequence: TGCGCCAGCAGCCAGGGGGACTTAAGGCGGACTGAAGCTTTCTTT. Amino acids: CASSQGDLRRTEAFF. The rearrangement joins TRBV4-1 to TRBJ1-1; possibly TRBD1 for D (5 bases). Germline CDR1 MGHRA, CDR2 YSYEKL. CDR3 length equals 15 residues. Trimming removed 3 bases at V and 5 bases at J, with 16 bases between.

The chain carries TRBV18 and TRBJ1-1; D remains ambiguous. Trimming left V 2 bases short and J 0 bases short, with 7 bases between. The germline CDR1 and CDR2 sequences are KGHSH and LQKENI. This CDR3 contains 14 residues. This chain's CDR3 is CASSPISVNTEAFF. The CDR3 coding sequence is TGTGCCAGCTCACCAATCTCAGTGAACACTGAAGCTTTCTTT.